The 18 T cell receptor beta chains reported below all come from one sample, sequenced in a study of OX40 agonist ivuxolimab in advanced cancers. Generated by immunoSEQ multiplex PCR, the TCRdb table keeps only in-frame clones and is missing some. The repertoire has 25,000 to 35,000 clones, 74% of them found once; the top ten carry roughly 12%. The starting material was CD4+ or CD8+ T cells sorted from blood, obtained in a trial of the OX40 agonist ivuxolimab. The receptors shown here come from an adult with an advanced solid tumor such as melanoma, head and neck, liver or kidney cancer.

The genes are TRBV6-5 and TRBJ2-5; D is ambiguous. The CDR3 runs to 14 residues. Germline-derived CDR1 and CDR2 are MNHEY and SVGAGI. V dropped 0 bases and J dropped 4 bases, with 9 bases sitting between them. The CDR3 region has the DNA TGTGCCAGCAGTTACTCGAGGATGGCAGAGACCCAGTACTTC. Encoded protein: CASSYSRMAETQYF.

This CDR3 reads CASSEGLNEQYV. CDR3 in DNA: TGTGCCAGCAGTGAAGGACTTAACGAGCAGTACGTC. The gene calls are TRBV2 and TRBJ2-7; D is unclear. V gave up 1 base and J gave up 5 bases, with 6 bases separating them. CDR1 and CDR2 from the germline V gene are SNHLY and FYNNEI. The CDR3 is 12 amino acids.

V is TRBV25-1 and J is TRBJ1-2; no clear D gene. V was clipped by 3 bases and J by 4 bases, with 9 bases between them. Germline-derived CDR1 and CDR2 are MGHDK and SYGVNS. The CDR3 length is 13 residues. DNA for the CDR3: TGTGCCAGCAGTGAGGGGTCAGTCTATGGCTACACCTTC. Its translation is CASSEGSVYGYTF.

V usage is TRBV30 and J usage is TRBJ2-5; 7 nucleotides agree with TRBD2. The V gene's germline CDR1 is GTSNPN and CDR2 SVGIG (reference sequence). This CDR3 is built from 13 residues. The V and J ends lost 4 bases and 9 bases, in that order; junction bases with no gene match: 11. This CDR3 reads CAWTPAGPQSQYF. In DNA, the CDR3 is TGTGCCTGGACCCCAGCGGGGCCCCAGTCCCAGTACTTC.

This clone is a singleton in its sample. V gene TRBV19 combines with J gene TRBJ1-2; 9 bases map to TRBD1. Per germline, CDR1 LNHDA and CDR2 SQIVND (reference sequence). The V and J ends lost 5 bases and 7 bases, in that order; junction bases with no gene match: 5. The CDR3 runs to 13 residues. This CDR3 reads CASSQADRGGYTF. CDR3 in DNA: TGTGCCAGTAGTCAAGCGGACAGGGGTGGCTACACCTTC.

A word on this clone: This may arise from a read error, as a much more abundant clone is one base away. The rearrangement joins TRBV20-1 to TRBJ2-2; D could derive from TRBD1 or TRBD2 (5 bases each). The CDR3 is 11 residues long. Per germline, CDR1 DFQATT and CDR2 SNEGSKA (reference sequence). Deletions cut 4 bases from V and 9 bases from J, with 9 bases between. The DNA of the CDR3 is TGCAGTGCTAAGGGGACCAGGGAGCTGTTTTTT. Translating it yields CSAKGTRELFF.

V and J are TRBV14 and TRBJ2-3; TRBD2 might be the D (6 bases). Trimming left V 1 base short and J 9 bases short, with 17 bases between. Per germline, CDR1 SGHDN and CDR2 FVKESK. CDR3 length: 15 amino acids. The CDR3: CASSQAVLRGGTQYF. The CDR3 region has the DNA TGTGCCAGCAGCCAAGCTGTGTTGCGGGGAGGAACGCAGTATTTT.

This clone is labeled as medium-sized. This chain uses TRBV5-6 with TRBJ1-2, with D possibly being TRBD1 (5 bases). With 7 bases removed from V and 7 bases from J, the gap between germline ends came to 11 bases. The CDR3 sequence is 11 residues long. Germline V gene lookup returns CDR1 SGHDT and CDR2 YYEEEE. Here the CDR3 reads CASGWGRGYTF. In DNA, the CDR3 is TGTGCCAGCGGTTGGGGACGTGGCTACACCTTC.

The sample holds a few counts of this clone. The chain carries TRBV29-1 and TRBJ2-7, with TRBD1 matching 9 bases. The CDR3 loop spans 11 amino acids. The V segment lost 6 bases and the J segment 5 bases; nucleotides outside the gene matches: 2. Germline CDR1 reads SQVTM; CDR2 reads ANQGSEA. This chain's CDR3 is CSVDRGHEQYF. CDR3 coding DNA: TGCAGCGTGGACAGGGGCCACGAGCAGTACTTC.

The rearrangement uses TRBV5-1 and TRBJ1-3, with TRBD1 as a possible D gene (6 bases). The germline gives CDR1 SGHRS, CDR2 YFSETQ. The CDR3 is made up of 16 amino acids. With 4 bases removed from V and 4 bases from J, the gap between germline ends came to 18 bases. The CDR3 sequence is CASSQDVGGQGNTIYF. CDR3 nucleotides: TGCGCCAGCAGCCAAGACGTCGGGGGGCAAGGAAACACCATATATTTT.

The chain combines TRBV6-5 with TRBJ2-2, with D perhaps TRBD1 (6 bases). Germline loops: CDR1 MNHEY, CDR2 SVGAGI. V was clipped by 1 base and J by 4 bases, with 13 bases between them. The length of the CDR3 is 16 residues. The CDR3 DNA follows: TGTGCCAGCAGTTACTACACCCCGACAGGCACCGGGGAGCTGTTTTTT. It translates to CASSYYTPTGTGELFF.

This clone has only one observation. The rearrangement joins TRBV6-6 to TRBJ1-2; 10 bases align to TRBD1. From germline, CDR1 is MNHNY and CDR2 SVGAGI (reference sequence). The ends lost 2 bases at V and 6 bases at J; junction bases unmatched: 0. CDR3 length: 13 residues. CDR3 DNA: TGTGCCAGCAGTTACGGACAGGGGGATGGCTACACCTTC. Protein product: CASSYGQGDGYTF.

The CDR3 region has the DNA TGTGCCAGCATCTCCGGGACAAAAGATTTGACCCAGTACTTC. Amino acid sequence: CASISGTKDLTQYF. The gene calls are TRBV6-6 and TRBJ2-5, with a tentative D call TRBD1 (6 bases). The germline V gene encodes CDR1 MNHNY and CDR2 SVGAGI (reference sequence). Trimming removed 7 bases from V and 7 bases from J, with 19 bases in between. The CDR3 consists of 14 residues.

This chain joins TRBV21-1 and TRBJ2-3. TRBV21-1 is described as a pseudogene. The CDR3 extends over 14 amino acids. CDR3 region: CASSKGPSTDTQYF. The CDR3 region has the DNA TGTGCCAGCAGCAAAGGACCTAGCACAGATACGCAGTATTTT.

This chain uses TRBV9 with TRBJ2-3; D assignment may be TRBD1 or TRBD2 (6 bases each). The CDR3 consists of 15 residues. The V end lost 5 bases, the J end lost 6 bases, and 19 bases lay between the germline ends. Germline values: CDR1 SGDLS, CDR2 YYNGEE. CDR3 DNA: TGTGCCAGCAGTTTCTTGGGGGGCGCAGGGGATACGCAGTATTTT. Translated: CASSFLGGAGDTQYF.

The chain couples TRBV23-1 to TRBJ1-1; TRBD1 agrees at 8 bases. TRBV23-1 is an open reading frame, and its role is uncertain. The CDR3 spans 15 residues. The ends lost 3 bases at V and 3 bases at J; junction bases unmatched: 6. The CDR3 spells CASSHSGTGDTEAFF. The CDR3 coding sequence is TGCGCCAGCAGTCATTCCGGGACAGGTGACACTGAAGCTTTCTTT.

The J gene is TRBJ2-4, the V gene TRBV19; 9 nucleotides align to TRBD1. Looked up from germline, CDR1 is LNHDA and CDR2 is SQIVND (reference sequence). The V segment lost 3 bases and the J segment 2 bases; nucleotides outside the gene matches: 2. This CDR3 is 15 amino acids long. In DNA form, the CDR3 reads TGTGCCAGTAGTATGGGGACAGGGACCAAAAACATTCAGTACTTC. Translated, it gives CASSMGTGTKNIQYF.

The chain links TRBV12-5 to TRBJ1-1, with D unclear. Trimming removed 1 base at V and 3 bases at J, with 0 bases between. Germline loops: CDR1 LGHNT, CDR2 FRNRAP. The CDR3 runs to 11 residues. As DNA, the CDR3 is TGTGCTAGTGGTTTGGACACTGAAGCTTTCTTT. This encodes CASGLDTEAFF.